This TCR beta chain stems from a study of tumor and adjacent non-tumor tissue in lung cancer. Study results and caveats: Significantly higher TCR diversity was found in tumor than normal lung.

This CDR3 region has 12 residues. CDR1 and CDR2 from the germline V gene are SGHAT and FQNNGV. A modified ARM-PCR protocol with three rounds of nested PCR amplified TCRbeta. From the multiplex PCR reads, TCRdb called clonotypes with MiXCR, one entry per CDR3 protein. The table includes roughly 66,000 distinct CDR3 sequences, around 78% detected once. The template was RNA from unsorted bulk tissue. To note about this clonotype: The antigen is unknown. Sequence at one end of the junction differs from germline and may be a read error.

J is TRBJ2-4 and V is TRBV11-2; no clear D gene. The sequence derives from a man aged 55 to 70 with non-small cell lung cancer. The sequenced sample consisted of lung tumor tissue. DNA for the CDR3: TGTGACAGCAGGAGCGAAGGAAACATTCAGTACTTC. Protein: CDSRSEGNIQYF.